The clone carrying this T cell receptor beta chain was observed a handful of times. Antigen unknown. V lost 4 bases and J 5 bases, leaving 11 bases between the germline ends. The CDR3 is 13 amino acids. Germline CDR1 and CDR2: MNHNS and SASEGT. Assay: immunoSEQ multiplex PCR; the TCRdb copy retains only in-frame clones and omits some. Among more than 60,000 clones listed, 84% were seen once. The data were taken from a study of OX40 agonist ivuxolimab in advanced cancers. As for the study in general: The treatment was a fully human IgG2 OX40 agonist, ivuxolimab. Partial responses were seen in three patients, one with hepatocellular carcinoma and two with cutaneous melanoma.

The study's findings and limits: Relatively little clonal expansion, among the lowest observed, appeared in partial responders at 0.1-3.0 mg/kg.

The rearrangement joins TRBV6-1 to TRBJ1-2; no firm D call. The TCR comes from an adult with an advanced solid tumor such as melanoma, head and neck, liver or kidney cancer. The material sequenced was CD4+ or CD8+ T cells sorted from blood, taken in a trial of the OX40 agonist ivuxolimab. This chain's CDR3 is CASSGDKAYGYTF. The CDR3 nucleotides are TGTGCCAGCAGTGGGGATAAGGCGTATGGCTACACCTTC.